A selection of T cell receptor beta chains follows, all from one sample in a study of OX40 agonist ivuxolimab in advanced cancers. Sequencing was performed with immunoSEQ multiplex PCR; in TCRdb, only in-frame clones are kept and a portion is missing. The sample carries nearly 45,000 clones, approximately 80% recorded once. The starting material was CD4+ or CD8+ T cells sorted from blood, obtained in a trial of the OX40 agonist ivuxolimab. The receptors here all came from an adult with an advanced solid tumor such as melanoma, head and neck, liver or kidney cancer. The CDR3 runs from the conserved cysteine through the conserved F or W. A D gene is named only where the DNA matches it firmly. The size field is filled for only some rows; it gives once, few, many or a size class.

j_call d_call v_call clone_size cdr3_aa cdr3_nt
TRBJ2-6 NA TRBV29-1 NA CSVEEAETGANVLTF TGCAGCGTTGAAGAGGCTGAGACTGGGGCCAACGTCCTGACTTTC
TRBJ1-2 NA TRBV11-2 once CASTGPDFTF TGTGCCAGCACCGGACCCGATTTCACCTTC
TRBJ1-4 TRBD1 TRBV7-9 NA CASSPPTGTEKLFF TGTGCCAGCAGCCCACCGACAGGGACTGAAAAACTGTTTTTT
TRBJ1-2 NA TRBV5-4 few CASSTLHGYTF TGTGCCAGCAGCACTCTACATGGCTACACCTTC
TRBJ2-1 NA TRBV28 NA CASSLLLKRGDEQFF TGTGCCAGCAGTTTATTGTTGAAGCGTGGGGATGAGCAGTTCTTC
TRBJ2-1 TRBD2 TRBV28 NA CASYSLAEPRDEQFF TGTGCCAGCTACTCACTAGCGGAGCCACGAGATGAGCAGTTCTTC
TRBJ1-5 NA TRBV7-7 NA CASSLASGSPQHF TGTGCCAGCAGCTTAGCGTCAGGGTCGCCCCAGCATTTT
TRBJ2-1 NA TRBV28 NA CASRRINNEQFF TGTGCCAGCAGACGGATAAACAATGAGCAGTTCTTC
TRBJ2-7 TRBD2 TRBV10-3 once CATRTSGGPYEQYF TGTGCCACCCGAACTAGCGGGGGGCCCTACGAGCAGTACTTC
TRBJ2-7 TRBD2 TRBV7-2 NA CASSRPPSGGAGYEQYF TGTGCCAGCAGCCGCCCCCCTAGCGGGGGGGCCGGATACGAGCAGTACTTC
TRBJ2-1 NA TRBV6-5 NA CASSFGLDEQFF TGTGCCAGCAGTTTTGGGTTAGATGAGCAGTTCTTC